A selection of T cell receptor beta chains follows, all from one sample in a study of early T cells in non-severe SARS-CoV-2 infection. TCRdb independently ran MiXCR on the 5' RACE reads; one entry per CDR3 protein. The profile shows about 77,000 distinct CDR3 sequences, 8.5% to 10% of them singletons. The sequenced sample consisted of whole blood. Source of these receptors: an adult who was a healthcare worker with PCR-confirmed SARS-CoV-2 infection or an uninfected control (not recorded which). CDR3s include the opening cysteine and the closing phenylalanine or tryptophan. The order of the fields is CDR3 protein, CDR3 DNA, J gene, V gene, D gene, clone size. The D gene is left open where the match is weak. Clone size, where shown, is once, few, many, or a class for clones that have expanded.

CDR3aa: CASSLKVARTVRGYEQYF
CDR3nt: TGTGCCAGCAGCCTAAAAGTCGCCCGGACGGTAAGGGGCTACGAGCAGTACTTC
j_gene: TRBJ2-7
v_gene: TRBV21-1
d_gene: NA
abundance: many

CDR3aa: CASSLEGISKTQYF
CDR3nt: TGTGCCAGCAGCTTAGAGGGCATCTCGAAGACCCAGTACTTC
j_gene: TRBJ2-5
v_gene: TRBV11-2
d_gene: NA
abundance: many

CDR3aa: CSARGGTSGSTDTQYF
CDR3nt: TGCAGTGCTAGGGGGGGGACTAGCGGAAGCACAGATACGCAGTATTTT
j_gene: TRBJ2-3
v_gene: TRBV20-1
d_gene: TRBD2
abundance: many

CDR3aa: CASSGTGPQYF
CDR3nt: TGCGCCAGCAGTGGAACGGGGCCCCAGTACTTC
j_gene: TRBJ2-5
v_gene: TRBV10-2
d_gene: NA
abundance: NA

CDR3aa: CAWSRDSSYNEQFF
CDR3nt: TGTGCCTGGAGCCGGGACAGCTCCTACAATGAGCAGTTCTTC
j_gene: TRBJ2-1
v_gene: TRBV30
d_gene: TRBD1
abundance: many

CDR3aa: CASSPRGQGWDRAQYF
CDR3nt: TGTGCCAGCAGCCCCCGGGGACAGGGCTGGGACAGGGCGCAGTATTTT
j_gene: TRBJ2-3
v_gene: TRBV27
d_gene: TRBD1
abundance: NA

CDR3aa: CAWSYGTGLPNTEAFF
CDR3nt: TGTGCCTGGAGTTACGGGACAGGACTACCGAACACTGAAGCTTTCTTT
j_gene: TRBJ1-1
v_gene: TRBV30
d_gene: TRBD1
abundance: many

CDR3aa: CASSVGGSQDTQYF
CDR3nt: TGTGCCAGCAGCGTAGGTGGGAGTCAAGATACGCAGTATTTT
j_gene: TRBJ2-3
v_gene: TRBV9
d_gene: NA
abundance: few

CDR3aa: CASSYFATGELFF
CDR3nt: TGTGCCAGCAGTTATTTTGCCACCGGGGAGCTGTTTTTT
j_gene: TRBJ2-2
v_gene: TRBV6-6
d_gene: NA
abundance: few

CDR3aa: CASSLLGGLSSYEQYF
CDR3nt: TGTGCCAGCAGTTTATTGGGGGGGCTGAGCTCCTACGAGCAGTACTTC
j_gene: TRBJ2-7
v_gene: TRBV27
d_gene: NA
abundance: few

CDR3aa: CASSVGGRGPRSYNEQFF
CDR3nt: TGTGCCAGCAGCGTTGGGGGGCGCGGGCCCCGATCCTACAATGAGCAGTTCTTC
j_gene: TRBJ2-1
v_gene: TRBV7-2
d_gene: NA
abundance: NA

CDR3aa: CASSDKYYEQYF
CDR3nt: TGTGCCAGCAGTGATAAGTACTACGAGCAGTACTTC
j_gene: TRBJ2-7
v_gene: TRBV28
d_gene: NA
abundance: NA

CDR3aa: CSAAQGIGTDTQYF
CDR3nt: TGCAGTGCTGCCCAAGGGATCGGCACAGATACGCAGTATTTT
j_gene: TRBJ2-3
v_gene: TRBV20-1
d_gene: NA
abundance: NA

CDR3aa: CSATGAMKTQYF
CDR3nt: TGCAGTGCTACCGGAGCGATGAAGACCCAGTACTTC
j_gene: TRBJ2-5
v_gene: TRBV20-1
d_gene: NA
abundance: few

CDR3aa: CASSSFHGYTF
CDR3nt: TGTGCCAGCAGCAGTTTTCATGGCTACACCTTC
j_gene: TRBJ1-2
v_gene: TRBV28
d_gene: NA
abundance: many

CDR3aa: CASSQVGRAYNEQFF
CDR3nt: TGCGCCAGCAGCCAAGTAGGACGAGCCTACAATGAGCAGTTCTTC
j_gene: TRBJ2-1
v_gene: TRBV4-1
d_gene: NA
abundance: many

CDR3aa: CASGGVAYNEQFF
CDR3nt: TGTGCCAGCGGAGGAGTAGCCTACAATGAGCAGTTCTTC
j_gene: TRBJ2-1
v_gene: TRBV2
d_gene: NA
abundance: few

CDR3aa: CASSLGDTGHQPQHF
CDR3nt: TGTGCCAGCAGCTTAGGCGATACAGGGCACCAGCCCCAGCATTTT
j_gene: TRBJ1-5
v_gene: TRBV7-9
d_gene: NA
abundance: many

CDR3aa: CSARDRRLAGKHEQFF
CDR3nt: TGCAGTGCTAGAGATCGACGACTAGCGGGAAAGCATGAGCAGTTCTTC
j_gene: TRBJ2-1
v_gene: TRBV20-1
d_gene: TRBD2
abundance: many

CDR3aa: CASRGPVGVTFF
CDR3nt: TGTGCCAGCAGAGGACCAGTAGGTGTAACGTTCTTC
j_gene: TRBJ2-1
v_gene: TRBV11-1
d_gene: NA
abundance: many

CDR3aa: CASSPLTGGQAEAFF
CDR3nt: TGTGCCAGCAGCCCTTTGACGGGGGGGCAGGCTGAAGCTTTCTTT
j_gene: TRBJ1-1
v_gene: TRBV9
d_gene: NA
abundance: many

CDR3aa: CASKRGHTQYF
CDR3nt: TGTGCCAGCAAACGGGGTCATACGCAGTATTTT
j_gene: TRBJ2-3
v_gene: TRBV6-1
d_gene: NA
abundance: many

CDR3aa: CASSTGPLAEQYF
CDR3nt: TGTGCCAGCAGCACCGGGCCCCTAGCGGAGCAGTACTTC
j_gene: TRBJ2-7
v_gene: TRBV11-2
d_gene: NA
abundance: NA

CDR3aa: CASSELAGVSGELFF
CDR3nt: TGTGCCAGCAGTGAACTAGCGGGAGTGAGCGGGGAGCTGTTTTTT
j_gene: TRBJ2-2
v_gene: TRBV7-9
d_gene: TRBD2
abundance: many

CDR3aa: CASIAEGVLNVYGYTF
CDR3nt: TGTGCCAGCATTGCTGAAGGAGTTCTTAACGTCTATGGCTACACCTTC
j_gene: TRBJ1-2
v_gene: TRBV28
d_gene: NA
abundance: few

CDR3aa: CASSSTVNEQFF
CDR3nt: TGTGCCAGCAGTTCGACAGTAAATGAGCAGTTCTTC
j_gene: TRBJ2-1
v_gene: TRBV6-5
d_gene: NA
abundance: NA

CDR3aa: CASSFRDRDSYEQYF
CDR3nt: TGTGCCAGCAGCTTCCGGGACAGAGACTCCTACGAGCAGTACTTC
j_gene: TRBJ2-7
v_gene: TRBV5-6
d_gene: TRBD1
abundance: NA

CDR3aa: CASSYPGVGTVREQYF
CDR3nt: TGTGCCAGCAGCTACCCGGGAGTAGGGACCGTCCGAGAGCAGTACTTC
j_gene: TRBJ2-7
v_gene: TRBV6-2/TRBV6-3
d_gene: NA
abundance: NA

CDR3aa: CASSFWGQGGSNQPQHF
CDR3nt: TGTGCCAGCAGTTTTTGGGGACAGGGGGGAAGCAATCAGCCCCAGCATTTT
j_gene: TRBJ1-5
v_gene: TRBV28
d_gene: TRBD1
abundance: few

CDR3aa: CASSLNAGAGPDTQYF
CDR3nt: TGTGCCAGCAGCTTAAATGCGGGAGCGGGCCCAGATACGCAGTATTTT
j_gene: TRBJ2-3
v_gene: TRBV7-6
d_gene: TRBD2
abundance: NA

CDR3aa: CASSLEGYIDNEQFF
CDR3nt: TGTGCCAGCAGCTTAGAAGGCTACATAGACAATGAGCAGTTCTTC
j_gene: TRBJ2-1
v_gene: TRBV11-2
d_gene: NA
abundance: NA

CDR3aa: CASSVAGTVQETQYF
CDR3nt: TGTGCCAGCAGCGTAGCCGGGACAGTCCAAGAGACCCAGTACTTC
j_gene: TRBJ2-5
v_gene: TRBV9
d_gene: TRBD1
abundance: NA

CDR3aa: CASRALGSSPLHF
CDR3nt: TGTGCCAGCAGAGCTCTAGGGTCTTCACCCCTCCACTTT
j_gene: TRBJ1-6
v_gene: TRBV2
d_gene: NA
abundance: few

CDR3aa: CASSRRGGPNEKLFF
CDR3nt: TGTGCCAGCAGCCGTCGAGGGGGGCCTAATGAAAAACTGTTTTTT
j_gene: TRBJ1-4
v_gene: TRBV7-6
d_gene: NA
abundance: NA

CDR3aa: CASSQSGNTGELFF
CDR3nt: TGTGCCAGCAGCCAATCTGGGAACACCGGGGAGCTGTTTTTT
j_gene: TRBJ2-2
v_gene: TRBV16
d_gene: NA
abundance: many